This entry features one T cell receptor (beta chain) sequence. Between the trimmed V and J ends, which lost 0 bases and 8 bases, there was a span of 9 bases. Germline V CDR1 and CDR2: SGDLS, YYNGEE. The CDR3 has 13 amino acids. Clones were sequenced by immunoSEQ multiplex PCR, and TCRdb holds only the in-frame ones, with some missing. The sample consists of over 100,000 clones, 80% to 95% of them appearing once. The data originate from a study of T cell changes during pregnancy in multiple sclerosis. The J gene is TRBJ2-4, the V gene TRBV9; D gene uncertain. This receptor was obtained from a female donor with multiple sclerosis, enrolled in a pregnancy study. Material: peripheral blood, obtained in the third trimester of pregnancy. The CDR3 here is CASSVATKDIQYF. The CDR3 coding sequence is TGTGCCAGCAGCGTAGCTACTAAGGACATTCAGTACTTC. The complete variable domain, with remaining parts taken from reference TRBV9 and TRBJ2-4, reads DSGVTQTPKHLITATGQRVTLRCSPRSGDLSVYWYQQSLDQGLQFLIQYYNGEERAKGNILERFSAQQFPDLHSELNLSSLELGDSALYFCASSVATKDIQYFGAGTRLSVL.